This T cell receptor (beta chain) originates from a study of vaccination and CD4 T cells after COVID-19. This clonotype was detected a few times. What it binds is not known. The treatment: roughly 10-day PBMC culture with coronavirus spike peptide pools or control peptides (ViraFEST assay). Trimming removed 3 bases from V and 8 bases from J, with 8 bases in between. CDR1 WNHNN and CDR2 SYGVQD come from the germline V gene (reference sequence). The CDR3 has 12 residues. Researchers used the Oncomine TCR Beta short-read assay to sequence DNA from cultured CD4+ T cells. MiXCR, run by TCRdb on the PCR reads, gives a single entry per CDR3 protein. The profile shows some 23,000 distinct CDR3 sequences, approximately 44% of them singletons.

This chain links TRBV10-1 with TRBJ2-4; D gene uncertain. The TCR comes from a human donor who received a COVID-19 vaccine. The sequencing here drew on CD4+ T cells from blood, cultured in vitro, taken before SARS-CoV-2 vaccination. DNA for the CDR3: TGCGCCAGCAGTGAAGGCGGCTACATTCAGTACTTC. Amino acids: CASSEGGYIQYF.